This T cell receptor beta chain was captured by sequencing in a study of blood T cell repertoires in COVID-19. Across the study: The origin of the acute and convalescent COVID-19 samples was the United States, Italy and Spain. PBMCs, B-cell-depleted T cells, or T cells provided the cDNA or gDNA that made up the material.

V was cut by 3 bases and J by 1 base, with 8 bases left in between. Looked up from germline, CDR1 is SGDLS and CDR2 is YYNGEE. This CDR3 is 14 amino acids long. Seattle cases were enrolled at active infection and followed longitudinally. Per the study methods: Estimation of nucleated cell counts relied on the amplification of reference gene primers. TCRdb's copy holds only in-frame clones and misses some; the assay was immunoSEQ multiplex PCR. V, J and clone size reflect that table, while D and trimming were determined from the DNA. The sample contains 200,000 to 250,000 clones, 85% of which appear only once.

What was sequenced was peripheral blood. The chain couples TRBV9 to TRBJ1-5; no clear D. The source of this sequence is an older woman with COVID-19, enrolled during active disease. Here the CDR3 DNA reads TGTGCCAGCAGCGGAGGATTGAGCAATCAGCCCCAGCATTTT. This encodes CASSGGLSNQPQHF.